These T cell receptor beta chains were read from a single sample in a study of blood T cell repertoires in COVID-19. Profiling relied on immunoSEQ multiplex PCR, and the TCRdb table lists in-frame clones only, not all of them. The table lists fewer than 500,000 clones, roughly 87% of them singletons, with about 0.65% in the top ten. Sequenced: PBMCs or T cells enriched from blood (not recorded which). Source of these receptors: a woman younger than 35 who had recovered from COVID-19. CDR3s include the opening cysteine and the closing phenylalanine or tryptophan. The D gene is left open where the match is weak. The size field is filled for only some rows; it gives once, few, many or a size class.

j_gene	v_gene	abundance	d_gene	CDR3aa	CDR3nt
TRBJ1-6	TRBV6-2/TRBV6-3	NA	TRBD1	CASSPWTGSNSPLHF	TGTGCCAGCAGTCCCTGGACAGGTTCTAATTCACCCCTCCACTTT
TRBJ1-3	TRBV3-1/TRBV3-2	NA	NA	CASSQDPAGSGNTIYF	TGTGCCAGCAGCCAAGATCCCGCAGGCTCTGGAAACACCATATATTTT
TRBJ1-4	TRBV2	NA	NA	CASGRVNEKLFF	TGTGCCAGCGGGAGGGTTAATGAAAAACTGTTTTTT
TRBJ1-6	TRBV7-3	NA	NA	CASRPRGGSVLF	TGTGCCAGCAGGCCCAGGGGAGGGTCCGTGCTTTTC
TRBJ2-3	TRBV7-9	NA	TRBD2	CASSSAAGGPDHSTDTQYF	TGTGCCAGCAGCTCCGCGGCGGGGGGGCCCGACCATAGCACAGATACGCAGTATTTT
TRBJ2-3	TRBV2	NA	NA	CASRSGTSTDTQYF	TGTGCCAGCAGAAGCGGTACTAGCACAGATACGCAGTATTTT
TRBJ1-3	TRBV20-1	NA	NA	CSASGPSGNTIYF	TGCAGTGCTAGTGGGCCTTCTGGAAACACCATATATTTT
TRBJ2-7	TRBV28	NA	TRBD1	CASSSPGQPSYEQYF	TGTGCCAGCAGTTCCCCGGGACAGCCCTCCTACGAGCAGTACTTC
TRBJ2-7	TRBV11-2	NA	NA	CASSLVEGYEQYF	TGTGCCAGCAGCTTAGTGGAGGGATACGAGCAGTACTTC
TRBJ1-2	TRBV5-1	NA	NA	CASGRAPDYGYTF	TGCGCCAGCGGGAGGGCTCCCGACTATGGCTACACCTTC
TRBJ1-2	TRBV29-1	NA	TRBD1	CSVTGGSGYGYTF	TGCAGCGTGACAGGGGGCTCAGGCTATGGCTACACCTTC
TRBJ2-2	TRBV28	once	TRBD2	CASSLGGANTGELFF	TGTGCCAGCAGTTTGGGAGGGGCGAACACCGGGGAGCTGTTTTTT
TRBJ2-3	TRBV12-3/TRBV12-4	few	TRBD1	CASRDRGSDTQYF	TGTGCCAGCAGGGACAGGGGGTCGGATACGCAGTATTTT
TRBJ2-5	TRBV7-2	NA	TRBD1	CASTRGFQETQYF	TGTGCCAGCACCAGGGGGTTCCAAGAGACCCAGTACTTC
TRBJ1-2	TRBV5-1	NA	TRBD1	CASSPAGTGSYGYTF	TGCGCCAGCAGCCCCGCCGGGACAGGTTCTTATGGCTACACCTTC
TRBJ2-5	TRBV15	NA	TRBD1	CATGTGGAETQYF	TGTGCCACCGGGACAGGGGGCGCAGAGACCCAGTACTTC
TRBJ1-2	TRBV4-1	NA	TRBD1	CASRAPGGRNGYTF	TGCGCCAGCCGTGCCCCAGGGGGGCGAAATGGCTACACCTTC
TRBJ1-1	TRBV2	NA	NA	CASSPRGNRMSTEAFF	TGTGCCAGCTCCCCAAGGGGGAATAGGATGAGCACTGAAGCTTTCTTT
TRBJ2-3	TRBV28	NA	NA	CASSPPVTDTQYF	TGTGCCAGCAGTCCCCCGGTAACAGATACGCAGTATTTT
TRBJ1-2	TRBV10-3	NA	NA	CAISSDSPYGYTF	TGTGCCATCAGTTCAGACAGCCCCTATGGCTACACCTTC
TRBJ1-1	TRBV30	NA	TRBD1	CAWSPPGQGGTEAFF	TGTGCCTGGAGTCCTCCAGGACAGGGCGGGACTGAAGCTTTCTTT
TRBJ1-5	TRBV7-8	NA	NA	CASSLSGNQPQHF	TGTGCCAGCAGCTTGTCCGGGAATCAGCCCCAGCATTTT
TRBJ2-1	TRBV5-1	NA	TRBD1	CASSHTGGLIGEQFF	TGCGCCAGCAGCCATACAGGGGGACTTATCGGAGAGCAGTTCTTC
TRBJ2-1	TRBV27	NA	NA	CASSFQGGSYNEQFF	TGTGCCAGCAGCTTCCAGGGAGGCTCCTACAATGAGCAGTTCTTC
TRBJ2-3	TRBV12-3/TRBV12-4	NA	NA	CASSLGTLDTQYF	TGTGCCAGCAGTTTAGGGACATTAGATACGCAGTATTTT
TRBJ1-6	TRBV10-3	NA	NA	CAISLTESYNSPLHF	TGTGCCATCAGTCTGACAGAAAGCTATAATTCACCCCTCCACTTT
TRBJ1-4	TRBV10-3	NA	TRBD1	CAAKQGAGEKLFF	TGTGCCGCCAAACAGGGGGCCGGGGAAAAACTGTTTTTT
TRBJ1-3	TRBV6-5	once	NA	CATGQTISGNTIYF	TGTGCCACCGGACAGACCATCTCTGGAAACACCATATATTTT
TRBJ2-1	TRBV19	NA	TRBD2	CASSITLAGAYNEQFF	TGTGCCAGTAGTATTACGTTAGCGGGGGCCTACAATGAGCAGTTCTTC
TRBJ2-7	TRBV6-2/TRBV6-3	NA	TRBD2	CASSWGGSYEQYF	TGTGCCAGCAGTTGGGGGGGCTCCTACGAGCAGTACTTC
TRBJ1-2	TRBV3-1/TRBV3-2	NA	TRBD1	CASRQGINYGYTF	TGTGCCAGTAGACAGGGTATTAACTATGGCTACACCTTC
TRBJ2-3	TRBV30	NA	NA	CAWSRGAGDTQYF	TGTGCCTGGAGTCGGGGGGCAGGGGATACGCAGTATTTT
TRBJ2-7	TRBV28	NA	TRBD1	CASSLTGTGEYEQYF	TGTGCCAGCAGTCTCACCGGGACAGGGGAATACGAGCAGTACTTC
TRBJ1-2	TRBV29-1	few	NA	CSVDYRDNYGYTF	TGCAGCGTTGATTACAGGGACAACTATGGCTACACCTTC
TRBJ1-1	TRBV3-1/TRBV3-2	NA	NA	CASSQDVSGGKAFF	TGTGCCAGCAGCCAAGATGTTTCGGGAGGTAAAGCTTTCTTT
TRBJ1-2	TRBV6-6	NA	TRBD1	CASSYPNAGQGYGYTF	TGTGCCAGCAGTTACCCTAATGCCGGACAGGGCTATGGCTACACCTTC
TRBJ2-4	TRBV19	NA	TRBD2	CASSSRGGHARAKNIQYF	TGTGCCAGTAGTTCGCGGGGGGGCCATGCTCGGGCCAAAAACATTCAGTACTTC
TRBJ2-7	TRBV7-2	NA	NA	CASSLSSAPRSYEQYF	TGTGCCAGCAGCTTGAGTTCCGCCCCCCGGTCCTACGAGCAGTACTTC
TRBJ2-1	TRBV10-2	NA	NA	CASSDPGQGNNEQFF	TGCGCCAGCAGTGACCCTGGCCAGGGGAACAATGAGCAGTTCTTC
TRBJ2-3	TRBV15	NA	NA	CATSREGGALTDTQYF	TGTGCCACCAGCAGAGAAGGAGGGGCCCTAACAGATACGCAGTATTTT
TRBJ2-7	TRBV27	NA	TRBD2	CASSLSSGGAYEQYF	TGTGCCAGCAGTTTATCCAGCGGGGGAGCCTACGAGCAGTACTTC
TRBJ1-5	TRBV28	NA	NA	CASSETDSQPQHF	TGTGCCAGCAGTGAGACAGACTCCCAGCCCCAGCATTTT
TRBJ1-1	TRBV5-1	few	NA	CASSLEGQNTEAFF	TGCGCCAGCAGCTTGGAGGGACAGAACACTGAAGCTTTCTTT
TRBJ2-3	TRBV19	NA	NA	CASSARTVRGDTQYF	TGTGCCAGTAGTGCACGGACAGTTAGGGGAGATACGCAGTATTTT
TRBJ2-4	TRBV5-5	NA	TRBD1	CASTITGGSDIQYF	TGTGCCAGCACCATCACAGGGGGCTCGGACATTCAGTACTTC
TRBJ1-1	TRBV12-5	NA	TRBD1	CASGREGQGRTEAFF	TGTGCTAGTGGTAGGGAAGGACAGGGCAGAACTGAAGCTTTCTTT